This T cell receptor beta chain was obtained from a study of siplizumab effects on memory and regulatory T cells. Study outcomes and limitations: Naive T cells were seen as more diverse than memory cells and as major alloresponse contributors. Unstimulated subsets captured only a minor fraction of alloreactive clones.

Comment on this clone: As yet, its antigen is unknown.

The data were produced by immunoSEQ multiplex PCR, yet TCRdb's version contains in-frame clones alone and is incomplete. Of over 70,000 clones in the sample, approximately 95% are singletons; the top ten hold approximately 18%. This receptor was obtained from a human donor in good health. Input material: CD8+ T cells sorted from blood.

CDR3 region: CASSTGGEWLREFF. Here the CDR3 DNA reads TGTGCCAGCAGCACAGGGGGGGAGTGGCTAAGGGAGTTCTTC. V usage is TRBV27 and J usage is TRBJ2-1, with a weak D call TRBD1 (8 bases). In germline, CDR1 is MNHEY, CDR2 SMNVEV (reference sequence). Trimming cost V 6 bases and J 14 bases, with 23 bases left between them. The CDR3 spans 14 residues.